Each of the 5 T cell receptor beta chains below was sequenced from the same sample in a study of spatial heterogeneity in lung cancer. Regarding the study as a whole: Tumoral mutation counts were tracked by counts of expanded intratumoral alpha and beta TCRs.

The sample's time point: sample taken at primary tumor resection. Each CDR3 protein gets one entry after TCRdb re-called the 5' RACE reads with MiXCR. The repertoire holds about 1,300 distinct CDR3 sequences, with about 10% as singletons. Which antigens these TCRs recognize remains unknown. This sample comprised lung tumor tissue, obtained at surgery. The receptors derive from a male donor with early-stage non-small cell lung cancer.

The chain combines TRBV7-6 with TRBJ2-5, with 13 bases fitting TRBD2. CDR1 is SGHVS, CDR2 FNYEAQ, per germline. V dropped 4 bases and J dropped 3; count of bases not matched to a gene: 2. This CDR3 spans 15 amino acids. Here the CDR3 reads CASSWTSGGKETQYF. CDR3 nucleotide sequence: TGTGCCAGCAGCTGGACTAGCGGGGGAAAAGAGACCCAGTACTTC.

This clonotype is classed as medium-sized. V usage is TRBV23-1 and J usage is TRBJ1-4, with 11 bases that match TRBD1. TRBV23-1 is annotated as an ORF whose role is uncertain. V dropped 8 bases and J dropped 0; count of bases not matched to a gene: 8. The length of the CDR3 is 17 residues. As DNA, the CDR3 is TGCGCCAGCTCCTTACCGGGACAGGGGGCAACTAATGAAAAACTGTTTTTT. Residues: CASSLPGQGATNEKLFF.

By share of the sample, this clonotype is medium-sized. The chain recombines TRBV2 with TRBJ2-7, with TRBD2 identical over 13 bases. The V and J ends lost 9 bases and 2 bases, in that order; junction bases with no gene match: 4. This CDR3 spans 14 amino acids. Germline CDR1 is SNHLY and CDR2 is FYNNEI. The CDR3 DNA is TGTGCCAGTAGGGGACTAGCGGGAACCTACGAGCAGTACTTC. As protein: CASRGLAGTYEQYF.

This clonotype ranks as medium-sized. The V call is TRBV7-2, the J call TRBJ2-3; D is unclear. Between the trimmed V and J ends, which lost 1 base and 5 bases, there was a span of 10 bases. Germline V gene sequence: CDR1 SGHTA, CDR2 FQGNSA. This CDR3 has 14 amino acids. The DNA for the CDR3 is TGTGCCAGCAGCTTAGACGGGCCCCTAGATACGCAGTATTTT. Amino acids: CASSLDGPLDTQYF.

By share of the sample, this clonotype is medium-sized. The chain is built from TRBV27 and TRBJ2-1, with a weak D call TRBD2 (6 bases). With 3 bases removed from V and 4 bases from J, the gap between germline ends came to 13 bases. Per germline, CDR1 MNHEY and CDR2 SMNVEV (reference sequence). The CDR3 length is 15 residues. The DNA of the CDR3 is TGTGCCAGCAGTTTGGGACTGGAGTTATACAATGAGCAGTTCTTC. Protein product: CASSLGLELYNEQFF.